The 19 T cell receptor beta chains listed next were all sequenced from one sample in a study of blood T cell repertoires in COVID-19. Measured with immunoSEQ multiplex PCR; TCRdb has only the in-frame clones, and not every one. The sample has hundreds of thousands of clones, roughly 79% seen once; the top ten hold 7.5%. Material for sequencing was peripheral blood. The receptor set was obtained from a woman aged 80 or over with COVID-19, enrolled during active disease.

The V call is TRBV3-1 (or the pseudogene TRBV3-2), the J call TRBJ1-4, with D possibly being TRBD1 (5 bases). V was pared by 1 base and J by 4 bases, with 13 bases between. Germline V gives CDR1 LGHDT, CDR2 YNNKEL (reference sequence). CDR3 length: 16 residues. DNA of the CDR3: TGTGCCAGCAGCCAAGCCCGGGGACTACTTAATGAAAAACTGTTTTTT. Translating it yields CASSQARGLLNEKLFF.

The chain has TRBV30 and TRBJ2-7, with TRBD2 matching over 13 bases. J was trimmed by 3 bases and V by 3 bases; bases with no gene match: 5. The CDR3 is 15 amino acids. Germline assignment: CDR1 GTSNPN and CDR2 SVGIG (reference sequence). This CDR3 is CAWSIRLAGGYEQYF. The CDR3 coding sequence is TGTGCCTGGAGCATACGACTAGCGGGAGGCTACGAGCAGTACTTC.

V usage is TRBV7-9 and J usage is TRBJ2-1; D is undetermined. The V end lost 3 bases, the J end lost 7 bases, and 19 bases lay between the germline ends. Germline V gene data show CDR1 as SEHNR and CDR2 as FQNEAQ (reference sequence). This CDR3 contains 16 residues. CDR3 nucleotides: TGTGCCAGCAGCTTCGCCGGTCGACGAGGCCTTAATGAGCAGTTCTTC. Translating gives CASSFAGRRGLNEQFF. Together with reference TRBV7-9 and TRBJ2-1, the CDR3 gives the full variable domain: DTGVSQNPRHKITKRGQNVTFRCDPISEHNRLYWYRQTLGQGPEFLTYFQNEAQLEKSRLLSDRFSAERPKGSFSTLEIQRTEQGDSAMYLCASSFAGRRGLNEQFFGPGTRLTVL.

The chain recombines TRBV28 with TRBJ1-2, with D possibly TRBD1 on 5 matching bases. The CDR3 has 13 residues. Germline V CDR1 and CDR2: MDHEN, SYDVKM. V shed 3 bases and J shed 5 bases, with 10 bases lying between them. The CDR3 region is CASSFQGFYGYTF. The CDR3 bases are TGTGCCAGCAGTTTCCAGGGATTTTATGGCTACACCTTC.

As concerns this clone: At one boundary the junction diverges from the germline segment, which might be a read error. V and J are TRBV6-5 and TRBJ1-2; D ambiguous. The CDR3 sequence is 11 residues long. Germline V lookup: CDR1 MNHEY, CDR2 SVGAGI. The CDR3 DNA follows: TGTGCCAGCAGTGACTCTCCCCTTCGACTCTTC. This codes for CASSDSPLRLF.

The chain links TRBV27 to TRBJ1-4, with 7 bases aligning to TRBD1. The CDR3 loop spans 16 amino acids. V trimming: 5 bases; J trimming: 5 bases; junction bases outside the gene matches: 11. CDR1 is MNHEY, CDR2 SMNVEV, per germline (reference sequence). Written as DNA, the CDR3 is TGTGCCAGCAGTGCGGGACAGTTTATCCTAAATGAAAAACTGTTTTTT. Amino acids: CASSAGQFILNEKLFF.

The chain links TRBV28 to TRBJ2-7, with 8 bases aligning to TRBD1. J lost 2 bases, V lost 7 bases, and 4 bases had no gene match. The CDR3 consists of 13 residues. Germline CDR1 MDHEN, CDR2 SYDVKM. For the CDR3, the DNA is TGTGCCAGCACCCGGACAGGGCCCTACGAGCAGTACTTC. Amino acid sequence: CASTRTGPYEQYF. The entire variable domain, with the rest obtained from reference TRBV28 and TRBJ2-7, is as follows: DVKVTQSSRYLVKRTGEKVFLECVQDMDHENMFWYRQDPGLGLRLIYFSYDVKMKEKGDIPEGYSVSREKKERFSLILESASTNQTSMYLCASTRTGPYEQYFGPGTRLTVT.

The chain is built from TRBV28 and TRBJ2-7; 7 nucleotides line up with TRBD1. The J segment lost 4 bases and the V segment lost 10 bases, leaving 16 bases of the junction unmatched. This CDR3 contains 15 residues. Germline V lookup: CDR1 MDHEN, CDR2 SYDVKM. The CDR3 sequence: CATTQGGFRTYEQYF. CDR3 DNA sequence: TGTGCCACCACCCAAGGGGGCTTCAGGACTTACGAGCAGTACTTC. The whole variable domain, remainder taken from reference TRBV28 and TRBJ2-7, is DVKVTQSSRYLVKRTGEKVFLECVQDMDHENMFWYRQDPGLGLRLIYFSYDVKMKEKGDIPEGYSVSREKKERFSLILESASTNQTSMYLCATTQGGFRTYEQYFGPGTRLTVT.

This sequence joins TRBV18 and TRBJ2-1, with TRBD1 as a possible D gene (5 bases). The germline V and J ends were trimmed by 3 bases and 6 bases, with 15 bases remaining between them. CDR3 size: 15 residues. Germline CDR1 reads KGHSH; CDR2 reads LQKENI. The CDR3 loop reads CASSPLDSPGNEQFF. DNA of the CDR3: TGTGCCAGCTCACCGCTAGACAGTCCTGGCAATGAGCAGTTCTTC.

The V call is TRBV16, the J call TRBJ2-7; D unclear. Trimming pared 4 bases from V and 0 bases from J, leaving 10 bases between. CDR1 is KGHSY, CDR2 FQNENV, per germline. The CDR3 sequence is 14 residues long. Here the CDR3 reads CASSPSGPSYEQYF. CDR3 nucleotides: TGTGCCAGCAGCCCTTCTGGCCCCTCCTACGAGCAGTACTTC.

V is TRBV9 and J is TRBJ1-2, with 10 bases that match TRBD1. V shed 3 bases and J 5 bases; nucleotides not matched to a gene: 13. The CDR3 sequence is 17 residues long. CDR1 is SGDLS and CDR2 is YYNGEE in the germline V gene. CDR3 DNA sequence: TGTGCCAGCAGCGCCGGGACAGGGGAAAGAGGTACTTATGGCTACACCTTC. It translates to CASSAGTGERGTYGYTF.

V usage is TRBV5-4 and J usage is TRBJ2-5, with TRBD1 matching over 10 bases. V shed 0 bases and J 7 bases; nucleotides not matched to a gene: 3. CDR1 and CDR2 (germline): SGHNT, YYREEE (reference sequence). The CDR3 contains 14 residues. The CDR3 region has the DNA TGTGCCAGCAGCTTGGCCCGGACAGGGGGGACCCAGTACTTC. It translates to CASSLARTGGTQYF.

V and J are TRBV6-2 or TRBV6-3 and TRBJ1-4, with D possibly TRBD1 on 6 matching bases. The CDR3 extends over 13 amino acids. V was pared by 2 bases and J by 14 bases, with 15 bases between. Germline-derived CDR1 and CDR2 are MNHEY and SVGEGT. The CDR3 region is CASSYDWGHRLFF. The CDR3 nucleotides read TGTGCCAGCAGTTACGACTGGGGACACCGGCTGTTTTTT.

This rearrangement joins TRBV4-1 to TRBJ1-6; D not resolved. The ends were cut back, 0 bases at V and 10 bases at J, with 16 bases in the middle. The germline gives CDR1 MGHRA, CDR2 YSYEKL. The CDR3 runs to 16 residues. In DNA form, the CDR3 reads TGCGCCAGCAGCCAAGATCACGGCAGGAAGACCTCACCCCTCCACTTT. It specifies CASSQDHGRKTSPLHF.

The chain joins TRBV9 to TRBJ1-2; D may be TRBD1 (5 bases). The CDR3 has 12 residues. Per germline, CDR1 SGDLS and CDR2 YYNGEE. Trimming shortened V by 4 bases and J by 6 bases, and 10 bases separated the two germline ends. The CDR3 sequence is CASSPSGDGYTF. CDR3 DNA: TGTGCCAGCAGCCCCTCGGGGGATGGCTACACCTTC.

The chain has TRBV18 and TRBJ1-2, with 9 bases lining up with TRBD1. V shed 2 bases and J 3 bases; nucleotides not matched to a gene: 7. Germline V gives CDR1 KGHSH, CDR2 LQKENI. This CDR3 has 16 amino acids. The CDR3 is CASSPTGTGIDYGYTF. Written as DNA, the CDR3 is TGTGCCAGCTCACCAACCGGGACAGGGATAGACTATGGCTACACCTTC.

This clone was picked up a small number of times. The chain uses TRBV7-9 and TRBJ1-1; no clear D. CDR3 length equals 13 residues. The germline CDR1 and CDR2 sequences are SEHNR and FQNEAQ (reference sequence). Trimming removed 2 bases at V and 0 bases at J, with 4 bases between. The CDR3 DNA reads as TGTGCCAGCAGCTTAATCATGAACACTGAAGCTTTCTTT. It codes for CASSLIMNTEAFF.

This chain joins TRBV4-1 and TRBJ2-2; D not resolved. This CDR3 spans 16 amino acids. The V end was cut by 1 base, the J end by 2 bases, with 11 bases between. Looked up from germline, CDR1 is MGHRA and CDR2 is YSYEKL. This CDR3 reads CASSQGETTNTGELFF. In DNA, the CDR3 is TGCGCCAGCAGCCAAGGTGAGACGACAAACACCGGGGAGCTGTTTTTT.

This clone has only one observation. This chain uses TRBV3-1 (or the pseudogene TRBV3-2) with TRBJ2-7; 12 bases agree with TRBD2. The V gene end was trimmed by 6 bases and the J gene end by 7 bases; junction bases not matched to a gene: 7. Germline CDR1 is LGHDT and CDR2 is YNNKEL (reference sequence). The CDR3 runs to 14 residues. Written as DNA, the CDR3 is TGTGCCAGCAGACCGACTAGCGGGGGCGGGGAGCAGTACTTC. Residues: CASRPTSGGGEQYF.